The 28 T cell receptor beta chains presented below share a single source sample, sequenced in a study of cytomegalovirus exposure and HLA in healthy donors. 13 Jbeta primers and 60 Vbeta primers were used for the PCR. Method: immunoSEQ multiplex PCR; TCRdb's copy keeps in-frame clones and lacks some. The sample consists of around 68,000 clones, around 79% of them appearing once. The sample comprised PBMCs. Receptor source: a woman in her 30s in good health and CMV-seropositive.

This chain joins TRBV29-1 and TRBJ2-5; weak D call: TRBD2 (6 bases). The CDR3 is made up of 13 amino acids. Between the trimmed V and J ends, which lost 7 bases and 4 bases, there was a span of 16 bases. Germline V CDR1 and CDR2: SQVTM, ANQGSEA. CDR3 amino acids: CSAGVGGVETQYF. In nucleotides, the CDR3 is TGCAGCGCGGGGGTAGGAGGCGTAGAGACCCAGTACTTC.

This clone was seen once. The chain has TRBV28 and TRBJ1-2, with 9 bases aligning to TRBD1. Trimming removed 6 bases from V and 0 bases from J; junction bases left unmatched: 5. From germline, CDR1 is MDHEN and CDR2 SYDVKM. This CDR3 region has 15 residues. The CDR3 loop is CASSPGQGANYGYTF. In nucleotides, the CDR3 is TGTGCCAGCAGCCCGGGACAGGGAGCTAACTATGGCTACACCTTC.

The chain has TRBV4-2 and TRBJ2-2; 7 bases are a match to TRBD1. The CDR3 consists of 17 residues. Trimming took 3 bases from V and 0 from J; bases not matched to a gene: 7. Germline lookup yields CDR1 LGHNA and CDR2 YNFKEQ. The CDR3 spells CASSQNTGATNTGELFF. The CDR3 DNA sequence: TGTGCCAGCAGCCAGAACACAGGGGCGACGAACACCGGGGAGCTGTTTTTT.

The rearrangement uses TRBV6-5 and TRBJ2-1, with D possibly matching TRBD2 (7 bases). The CDR3 spans 13 residues. Trimming left V 2 bases short and J 9 bases short, with 11 bases between. CDR1 MNHEY and CDR2 SVGAGI come from the germline V gene. The CDR3 loop is CASSYAGAGEQFF. In DNA form, the CDR3 reads TGTGCCAGCAGTTACGCGGGGGCAGGTGAGCAGTTCTTC.

The chain recombines TRBV20-1 with TRBJ1-2; no definite D call. Germline V gives CDR1 DFQATT, CDR2 SNEGSKA (reference sequence). Trimming pared 6 bases from V and 8 bases from J, leaving 13 bases between. This CDR3 is built from 11 residues. DNA of the CDR3: TGCAGTGCCTCTCCCTTGGCCGGCTACACCTTC. This gives the protein CSASPLAGYTF.

The rearrangement links TRBV9 to TRBJ2-5; 11 positions match TRBD2. This CDR3 has 18 amino acids. In germline, CDR1 is SGDLS, CDR2 YYNGEE. With 4 bases clipped from V and 1 base from J, the junction kept 12 bases outside the gene matches. CDR3 region: CASSSRPGTSGIQETQYF. DNA for the CDR3: TGTGCCAGCAGCTCCCGACCCGGGACTAGCGGAATCCAAGAGACCCAGTACTTC.

There are a few counts of this clone. This chain joins TRBV4-3 and TRBJ2-7; 7 bases line up with TRBD1. CDR3 length equals 15 residues. Unmatched junction bases numbered 7, after V lost 4 bases and J lost 1 base. Germline CDR1 reads LGHNA; CDR2 reads YSLEER. The CDR3 nucleotides are TGCGCCAGCAGCCTGCACAGGGGCCCTTCCTACGAGCAGTACTTC. Translating gives CASSLHRGPSYEQYF.

The chain uses TRBV19 and TRBJ2-2, with a tentative D call TRBD2 (7 bases). V lost 5 bases and J 4 bases, leaving 11 bases between the germline ends. The CDR3 loop spans 14 amino acids. CDR1 and CDR2 from the germline V gene are LNHDA and SQIVND (reference sequence). The CDR3 DNA is TGTGCCAGTAGTGGGGGGGCTAGCACCGGGGAGCTGTTTTTT. It translates to CASSGGASTGELFF.

The V gene is TRBV19, the J gene TRBJ1-1; no definite D call. CDR1 is LNHDA, CDR2 SQIVND, per germline (reference sequence). The V and J ends lost 3 bases and 4 bases respectively, with 9 bases between them. The CDR3 runs 13 residues. CDR3 bases: TGTGCCAGTAGTATTTCGGCGGGCACTGAAGCTTTCTTT. Translating it yields CASSISAGTEAFF.

The chain links TRBV27 to TRBJ1-4, with D tentatively TRBD1 (6 bases). V was shortened by 8 bases and J by 7 bases, with 17 bases between the two germline ends. The CDR3 spans 14 residues. Germline V gene lookup returns CDR1 MNHEY and CDR2 SMNVEV (reference sequence). The CDR3 reads CASAVGGAREKLFF. Here the CDR3 DNA reads TGTGCCAGCGCCGTAGGGGGGGCGCGTGAAAAACTGTTTTTT. The full variable domain, with the rest looked up from reference TRBV27 and TRBJ1-4, is EAQVTQNPRYLITVTGKKLTVTCSQNMNHEYMSWYRQDPGLGLRQIYYSMNVEVTDKGDVPEGYKVSRKEKRNFPLILESPSPNQTSLYFCASAVGGAREKLFFGSGTQLSVL.

To note about this clone: The germline gene is not matched at one end of the junction; a read error may be the cause. This chain uses TRBV20-1 with TRBJ1-2; D gene unclear. Germline V gene sequence: CDR1 DFQATT, CDR2 SNEGSKA (reference sequence). The CDR3 consists of 11 residues. The CDR3 region has the DNA TGCAGTGCGAGACCTAACGATGGCTACACCTTC. Amino acids: CSARPNDGYTF.

The chain employs TRBV7-2 and TRBJ2-7; a possible D gene is TRBD2 (6 bases). The V gene lost 5 bases and the J gene lost 0 bases, with 17 bases spanning the gap. CDR3 length: 16 amino acids. Looked up from germline, CDR1 is SGHTA and CDR2 is FQGNSA. The CDR3 reads CASSPSGLQSSYEQYF. The CDR3 DNA reads TGTGCCAGCAGCCCCTCGGGACTCCAGAGCTCCTACGAGCAGTACTTC. Combining the CDR3 with reference TRBV7-2 and TRBJ2-7 gives the whole variable domain GAGVSQSPSNKVTEKGKDVELRCDPISGHTALYWYRQSLGQGLEFLIYFQGNSAPDKSGLPSDRFSAERTGGSVSTLTIQRTQQEDSAVYLCASSPSGLQSSYEQYFGPGTRLTVT.

The V gene is TRBV6-5, the J gene TRBJ2-2; unclear D gene. V lost 7 bases and J 6 bases, leaving 12 bases between the germline ends. Germline V lookup: CDR1 MNHEY, CDR2 SVGAGI. The CDR3 runs to 13 residues. In DNA, the CDR3 is TGTGCCAGCACCCAGATCCCATCCGGGGAGCTGTTTTTT. Translating gives CASTQIPSGELFF.

The chain recombines TRBV27 with TRBJ1-1; 7 positions agree with TRBD1. CDR1 is MNHEY, CDR2 SMNVEV, per germline (reference sequence). V lost 6 bases and J lost 5; bases outside the gene matches: 6. This CDR3 is built from 13 residues. CDR3 bases: TGTGCCAGCAGCCAAGGGGGCTGGACTGAAGCTTTCTTT. Translation: CASSQGGWTEAFF.

The chain combines TRBV29-1 with TRBJ2-7; 13 bases match TRBD2. The CDR3 loop spans 15 amino acids. CDR1 SQVTM and CDR2 ANQGSEA come from the germline V gene. Trimming removed 4 bases from V and 0 bases from J; junction bases left unmatched: 3. CDR3 loop: CSVGLAGGPSYEQYF. The CDR3 DNA reads TGCAGCGTTGGACTAGCGGGAGGTCCCTCCTACGAGCAGTACTTC.

The genes are TRBV9 and TRBJ2-2; D call uncertain. Trimming removed 3 bases from V and 2 bases from J, with 2 bases in between. The germline gives CDR1 SGDLS, CDR2 YYNGEE. CDR3 length equals 12 residues. Here the CDR3 reads CASSANTGELFF. DNA for the CDR3: TGTGCCAGCAGCGCAAACACCGGGGAGCTGTTTTTT.

This chain links TRBV7-2 with TRBJ1-5; 7 bases fit TRBD1. The V segment lost 5 bases and the J segment 0 bases; nucleotides outside the gene matches: 7. CDR3 length equals 16 residues. In germline, CDR1 is SGHTA, CDR2 FQGNSA. DNA for the CDR3: TGTGCCAGCAGCCTATGGACAGGACTTAGCAATCAGCCCCAGCATTTT. Translating it yields CASSLWTGLSNQPQHF.

The chain links TRBV7-2 to TRBJ2-1; no clear D. The CDR3 spans 15 residues. Germline lookup yields CDR1 SGHTA and CDR2 FQGNSA. Trimming stripped 2 bases from V and 0 bases from J, with 8 bases between. The CDR3 spells CASSLSVASYNEQFF. For the CDR3, the DNA is TGTGCCAGCAGCTTAAGTGTAGCCTCCTACAATGAGCAGTTCTTC.

To note about this clone: The junction departs from germline at one end; a sequencing error may be responsible. The chain recombines TRBV7-9 with TRBJ2-7, with TRBD1 as a possible D gene (6 bases). From germline, CDR1 is SEHNR and CDR2 FQNEAQ (reference sequence). This CDR3 comprises 16 residues. CDR3 region: CSSSYKKGVSSYEQYF. CDR3 DNA: TGTTCCAGCAGCTACAAGAAGGGGGTCAGTTCCTACGAGCAGTACTTC.

This clone was observed a few times. The V gene is TRBV19, the J gene TRBJ2-7; 14 nucleotides match TRBD2. This CDR3 region has 17 residues. With 7 bases clipped from V and 2 bases from J, the junction kept 10 bases outside the gene matches. The germline V gene encodes CDR1 LNHDA and CDR2 SQIVND (reference sequence). CDR3 sequence: CASTPSGLAGDAYEQYF. The CDR3 bases are TGTGCCAGTACCCCTTCGGGACTAGCGGGAGACGCCTACGAGCAGTACTTC.

This CDR3 reads CASSLKFRGQGAEETQYF. DNA of the CDR3: TGTGCCAGCAGCCTGAAATTTAGAGGACAGGGGGCTGAAGAGACCCAGTACTTC. The rearrangement uses TRBV7-8 and TRBJ2-5; 11 positions match TRBD1. Germline V gives CDR1 SGHVS, CDR2 FQNEAQ. Losses at the gene ends were 5 bases for V and 3 bases for J; bases not matched to a gene: 14. The CDR3 length is 18 residues.

The chain recombines TRBV6-1 with TRBJ1-5, with 7 bases identical to TRBD1. V shed 5 bases and J 0 bases; nucleotides not matched to a gene: 4. The CDR3 runs to 15 residues. Germline V gene sequence: CDR1 MNHNS, CDR2 SASEGT. The CDR3 coding sequence is TGTGCCAGCAGTCCGGACAGGCCTAGCAATCAGCCCCAGCATTTT. Its translation: CASSPDRPSNQPQHF.

This clone was recorded a few times. The rearrangement links TRBV6-5 to TRBJ2-7; 8 bases match TRBD2. CDR1 is MNHEY and CDR2 is SVGAGI in the germline V gene. CDR3 length: 14 amino acids. V was pared by 6 bases and J by 2 bases, with 6 bases of the junction left unmatched. CDR3 sequence reads: CASRPGTRAYEQYF. The CDR3 DNA is TGTGCCAGCAGGCCCGGGACTAGAGCCTACGAGCAGTACTTC.

This clone has a handful of counts. This chain links TRBV19 with TRBJ2-2; 7 nucleotides match TRBD2. Unmatched junction bases numbered 12, after V lost 4 bases and J lost 4 bases. The CDR3 contains 17 residues. Germline V gives CDR1 LNHDA, CDR2 SQIVND (reference sequence). CDR3 in amino acids: CASSRNLGLGPTGELFF. The CDR3 DNA is TGTGCCAGTAGTAGAAATCTTGGACTAGGCCCCACCGGGGAGCTGTTTTTT.

V gene TRBV5-4 combines with J gene TRBJ2-7, with D possibly matching TRBD2 (6 bases). V dropped 1 base and J dropped 2 bases, with 10 bases sitting between them. CDR3 length: 14 residues. CDR1 is SGHNT, CDR2 YYREEE, per germline (reference sequence). CDR3 bases: TGTGCCAGCAGCTTGACGGGAGTGGCCTACGAGCAGTACTTC. Translation gives CASSLTGVAYEQYF.

This clone appeared a few times. This chain connects TRBV6-6 to TRBJ2-1; 11 nucleotides match TRBD2. Germline lookup yields CDR1 MNHNY and CDR2 SVGAGI (reference sequence). The CDR3 runs 15 residues. V was pared by 5 bases and J by 7 bases, with 7 bases of the junction left unmatched. The CDR3 nucleotides read TGTGCCAGCAGTAGTAGCGGGAGGGCCAGGAATGAGCAGTTCTTC. This gives the protein CASSSSGRARNEQFF.

This chain connects TRBV4-3 to TRBJ2-1, with unresolved D. The CDR3 has 14 amino acids. The germline V and J ends were trimmed by 0 bases and 1 base, with 4 bases remaining between them. CDR1 is LGHNA and CDR2 is YSLEER in the germline V gene. CDR3 coding DNA: TGCGCCAGCAGCCAAGATCTGTCCTACAATGAGCAGTTCTTC. It encodes CASSQDLSYNEQFF.

The gene calls are TRBV28 and TRBJ2-3; 13 nucleotides align to TRBD2. Germline CDR1 is MDHEN and CDR2 is SYDVKM. V lost 5 bases, J lost 2 bases, and 10 bases stayed unmatched. The CDR3 consists of 18 residues. The CDR3 bases are TGTGCCAGCAGTCTTACCCTAGGACTAGCGGGAGACACAGATACGCAGTATTTT. Translating gives CASSLTLGLAGDTDTQYF.